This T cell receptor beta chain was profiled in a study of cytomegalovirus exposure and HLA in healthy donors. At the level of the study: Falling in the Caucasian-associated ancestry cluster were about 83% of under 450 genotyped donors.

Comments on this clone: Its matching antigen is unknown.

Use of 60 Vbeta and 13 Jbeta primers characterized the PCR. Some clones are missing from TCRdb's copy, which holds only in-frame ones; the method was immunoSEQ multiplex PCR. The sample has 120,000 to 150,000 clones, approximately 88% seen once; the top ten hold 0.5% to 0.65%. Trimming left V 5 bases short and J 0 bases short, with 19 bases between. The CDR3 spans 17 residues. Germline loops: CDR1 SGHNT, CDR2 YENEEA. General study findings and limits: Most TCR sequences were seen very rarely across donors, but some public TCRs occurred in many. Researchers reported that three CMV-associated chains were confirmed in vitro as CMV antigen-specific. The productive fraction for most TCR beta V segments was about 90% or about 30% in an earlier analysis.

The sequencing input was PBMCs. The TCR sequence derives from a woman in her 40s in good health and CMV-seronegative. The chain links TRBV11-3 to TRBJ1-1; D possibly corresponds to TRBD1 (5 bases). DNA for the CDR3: TGTGCCAGCAGCGCTTGGGGCAGGACATCCATGAACACTGAAGCTTTCTTT. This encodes CASSAWGRTSMNTEAFF.